What follows are 26 T cell receptor beta chains derived from one specimen sequenced in a study of low-dose radiotherapy and immunotherapy resistance in tumors. TRAV- and TRBV-specific primers primed first-strand cDNA, covering alpha and beta chains. TCRs were amplified for approximately 21 PCR cycles with a constant-region primer and V-primer adapter. Each CDR3 protein is one row after TCRdb ran MiXCR on the reads. The table lists tens of thousands of distinct CDR3 sequences, over 15% of them singletons. The time point here: before trial treatment. Sequencing was performed on PBMCs, taken before treatment. The receptors shown here come from a male donor with prostate cancer.

On this clonotype: A read error is likely here: a far larger clone is one base away. The chain carries TRBV7-6 and TRBJ2-2, with D possibly being TRBD2 (6 bases). The CDR3 length is 13 residues. The germline V gene has CDR1 SGHVS and CDR2 FNYEAQ. CDR3: CANSSGGSGELFF. As DNA, the CDR3 is TGTGCCAACAGCTCCGGGGGTTCCGGGGAGCTGTTTTTT.

This clonotype has a handful of counts. This rearrangement joins TRBV5-1 to TRBJ2-3; 8 bases match TRBD1. The CDR3 extends over 18 amino acids. Germline V lookup: CDR1 SGHRS, CDR2 YFSETQ. Losses at the gene ends were 0 bases for V and 5 bases for J; bases not matched to a gene: 14. Here the CDR3 DNA reads TGCGCCAGCAGCTTGGGACACACGACAGGGGAGTTTGGAGATACGCAGTATTTT. Its translation: CASSLGHTTGEFGDTQYF.

This clonotype was detected ten times or more. The chain recombines TRBV5-1 with TRBJ2-1, with TRBD1 matching over 9 bases. The junction had 4 bases not matched to a gene; V was cut back by 4 bases and J by 5 bases. Germline loops: CDR1 SGHRS, CDR2 YFSETQ. CDR3 length equals 14 residues. The CDR3 protein is CASSPGQGHNEQFF. DNA of the CDR3: TGCGCCAGCAGCCCGGGACAGGGCCACAATGAGCAGTTCTTC.

This clonotype came up many times. The chain carries TRBV19 and TRBJ1-5, with TRBD1 as a possible D gene (5 bases). Germline V gene lookup returns CDR1 LNHDA and CDR2 SQIVND (reference sequence). V was pared by 8 bases and J by 5 bases, with 19 bases between. The CDR3 consists of 15 residues. The CDR3 sequence: CASAVPGTLYQPQHF. In DNA, the CDR3 is TGTGCCAGTGCCGTCCCCGGGACTTTATATCAGCCCCAGCATTTT.

This clonotype came up many times. The J gene is TRBJ1-1, the V gene TRBV11-1; D gene uncertain. Trimming pared 3 bases from V and 0 bases from J, leaving 11 bases between. The CDR3 loop spans 15 amino acids. The germline V gene encodes CDR1 SGHAT and CDR2 FQDESV (reference sequence). The CDR3 sequence: CASSFEGGMNTEAFF. In DNA, the CDR3 is TGTGCCAGCAGCTTCGAGGGCGGGATGAACACTGAAGCTTTCTTT.

The rearrangement uses TRBV27 and TRBJ2-1, with no clear D. Trimming pared 2 bases from V and 7 bases from J, leaving 15 bases between. CDR3 length: 15 residues. Germline V CDR1 and CDR2: MNHEY, SMNVEV (reference sequence). For the CDR3, the DNA is TGTGCCAGCAGTTTAATATCCCTCGGGCGGAATGAGCAGTTCTTC. This encodes CASSLISLGRNEQFF.

This clonotype appeared many times. CDR3 loop: CASSRDRGSGTQYF. The CDR3, as DNA: TGTGCCAGCAGCCGGGACAGAGGTTCCGGGACCCAGTACTTC. The rearrangement uses TRBV14 and TRBJ2-5, with 7 bases lining up with TRBD1. Germline assignment: CDR1 SGHDN and CDR2 FVKESK. V lost 4 bases to trimming and J lost 7 bases; unmatched junction nucleotides: 9. The CDR3 is 14 amino acids.

This clonotype came up many times. The chain joins TRBV14 to TRBJ2-7; no definite D call. The germline gives CDR1 SGHDN, CDR2 FVKESK. Trimming pared 1 base from V and 12 bases from J, leaving 13 bases between. CDR3 length: 12 residues. The CDR3 region is CASSQVPLRRYF. The CDR3, as DNA: TGTGCCAGCAGCCAAGTTCCACTGAGGCGGTACTTC.

This clonotype was counted at least ten times. The chain couples TRBV5-1 to TRBJ2-3; D gene uncertain. This CDR3 contains 13 residues. Per the germline V gene, CDR1 is SGHRS and CDR2 is YFSETQ. V lost 0 bases to trimming and J lost 7 bases, with 9 bases between them. The CDR3, as DNA: TGCGCCAGCAGCTTGGGTAGTGGTTATACGCAGTATTTT. Its translation is CASSLGSGYTQYF.

This clonotype was counted ten times or more. This chain links TRBV20-1 with TRBJ2-7; TRBD2 matches 8 bases. This CDR3 contains 16 residues. Germline V gene sequence: CDR1 DFQATT, CDR2 SNEGSKA (reference sequence). V shed 3 bases, J shed 5 bases, and the junction held 15 bases outside the gene matches. The CDR3 is CSARTGLSGGENEQYF. The CDR3 nucleotides are TGCAGTGCTAGGACGGGACTAAGCGGGGGAGAAAACGAGCAGTACTTC.

This clonotype was picked up many times. The V and J genes are TRBV13 and TRBJ2-7, with D uncertain. This CDR3 contains 15 residues. Trimming left V 6 bases short and J 0 bases short, with 15 bases between. Germline CDR1 reads PRHDT; CDR2 reads FYEKMQ (reference sequence). The CDR3 is CASSKDGASSYEQYF. The CDR3 DNA follows: TGTGCCAGCAGTAAGGACGGAGCTAGCTCCTACGAGCAGTACTTC.

This clonotype appeared many times. The chain uses TRBV4-2 and TRBJ2-5; 7 bases fit TRBD2. In germline, CDR1 is LGHNA, CDR2 YNFKEQ. With 0 bases clipped from V and 4 bases from J, the junction kept 8 bases outside the gene matches. The CDR3 contains 16 residues. This CDR3 is CASSQEGWTRGETQYF. The CDR3 DNA reads TGTGCCAGCAGCCAAGAAGGGTGGACTAGGGGAGAGACCCAGTACTTC.

By its share, this clonotype is large (0.1 to 1%). V and J are TRBV27 and TRBJ2-3; 8 bases line up with TRBD1. Germline V gene sequence: CDR1 MNHEY, CDR2 SMNVEV (reference sequence). The J segment lost 3 bases and the V segment lost 4 bases, leaving 12 bases of the junction unmatched. CDR3 length: 17 amino acids. The CDR3 reads CASSSGARTGLTDTQYF. CDR3 in DNA: TGTGCCAGCAGTTCGGGCGCGAGGACAGGGCTGACAGATACGCAGTATTTT.

This clonotype was detected many times. CDR3 loop: CASSPDRVADTQYF. Written as DNA, the CDR3 is TGTGCCAGCTCACCGGACAGGGTGGCAGATACGCAGTATTTT. J is TRBJ2-3 and V is TRBV18; 8 bases agree with TRBD1. Germline CDR1 is KGHSH and CDR2 is LQKENI. The CDR3 contains 14 residues. Trimming took 3 bases from V and 4 from J; bases not matched to a gene: 3.

This clonotype was seen repeatedly, ten times or more. The gene calls are TRBV20-1 and TRBJ2-1; 14 bases match TRBD2. Looked up from germline, CDR1 is DFQATT and CDR2 is SNEGSKA (reference sequence). The CDR3 extends over 13 amino acids. Losses at the gene ends were 4 bases for V and 13 bases for J; bases not matched to a gene: 6. CDR3 DNA: TGCAGTGCTATGGGACTAGCGGGGGAAGGACAGTTCTTC. Translation: CSAMGLAGEGQFF.

This clonotype was counted many times. The V and J genes are TRBV12-3 or TRBV12-4 and TRBJ2-3; 9 nucleotides align to TRBD2. V trimming: 6 bases; J trimming: 1 base; junction bases outside the gene matches: 8. This CDR3 region has 16 residues. In DNA, the CDR3 is TGTGCCAGCAGCCCCGCGCGGGGGGGGCGCACAGATACGCAGTATTTT. Protein product: CASSPARGGRTDTQYF.

This clonotype occurred many times. The gene calls are TRBV29-1 and TRBJ2-3, with 12 bases lining up with TRBD1. The CDR3 covers 15 residues. The V and J ends lost 2 bases and 5 bases, in that order; junction bases with no gene match: 5. CDR1 is SQVTM, CDR2 ANQGSEA, per germline. DNA of the CDR3: TGCAGCGTTGAACCGGGACAGGGGGCGGTAGATACGCAGTATTTT. It yields the protein CSVEPGQGAVDTQYF.

This clonotype has a count of ten or more. The V gene is TRBV30, the J gene TRBJ2-5; 9 bases line up with TRBD2. Per the germline V gene, CDR1 is GTSNPN and CDR2 is SVGIG (reference sequence). This CDR3 comprises 13 residues. Germline trimming cut 5 bases from V and 5 bases from J; bases unmatched to any gene: 6. In DNA form, the CDR3 reads TGTGCCTGGGTAGCGGGGGCGGGGGAGACCCAGTACTTC. Translated, it gives CAWVAGAGETQYF.

Worth noting for this clonotype: A far larger clone is one nucleotide away, so this likely arose from a read error. The chain joins TRBV2 to TRBJ2-7; 13 bases match TRBD2. The CDR3 runs 15 residues. With 6 bases clipped from V and 7 bases from J, the junction kept 9 bases outside the gene matches. CDR1 and CDR2 from the germline V gene are SNHLY and FYNNEI. CDR3 sequence (DNA): TGTGCCAGCAGCGGAACCAGACTAGCGGGGGGTGAGCAGTACTTC. This codes for CASSGTRLAGGEQYF.

In its sample, this clonotype was seen many times. The chain joins TRBV6-1 to TRBJ2-5; D not certain. Germline lookup yields CDR1 MNHNS and CDR2 SASEGT. The V and J ends lost 6 bases and 7 bases respectively, with 9 bases between them. The CDR3 is 11 residues long. CDR3 in amino acids: CASSIKGTQYF. CDR3 nucleotides: TGTGCCAGCAGCATCAAGGGGACCCAGTACTTC.

About this clonotype itself: This likely traces to a read error, being one base from a far larger clone. This rearrangement joins TRBV11-2 to TRBJ2-1; possibly TRBD2 for D (7 bases). Germline assignment: CDR1 SGHAT and CDR2 FQNNGV. The V and J ends lost 5 bases and 9 bases respectively, with 23 bases between them. This CDR3 is built from 16 residues. CDR3 DNA sequence: TGTGCCAGCAGCCTAGTGGTGGGGGGGCGGTCGGGTGAGCAGTTCTTC. It specifies CASSLVVGGRSGEQFF.

This clonotype was seen at least ten times. V usage is TRBV2 and J usage is TRBJ1-3; weak D call: TRBD1 (5 bases). Germline-derived CDR1 and CDR2 are SNHLY and FYNNEI. The CDR3 extends over 13 amino acids. V gave up 6 bases and J gave up 7 bases, with 13 bases separating them. The CDR3 spells CASRGVPGNTIYF. DNA of the CDR3: TGTGCCAGCAGGGGGGTCCCCGGGAACACCATATATTTT.

This clonotype appeared many times. The rearrangement uses TRBV3-1 and TRBJ2-5, with D unresolved. From germline, CDR1 is LGHDT and CDR2 YNNKEL (reference sequence). CDR3 length: 14 residues. Between the trimmed V and J ends, which lost 0 bases and 4 bases, there was a span of 9 bases. The CDR3 DNA is TGTGCCAGCAGCCAAGAGCAGCGTCGAGAGACCCAGTACTTC. Its translation is CASSQEQRRETQYF.

This clonotype was counted ten times or more. The chain carries TRBV27 and TRBJ2-7; weak D call: TRBD2 (5 bases). V was trimmed by 0 bases and J by 2 bases, leaving 8 bases between them. The CDR3 spans 14 residues. Per germline, CDR1 MNHEY and CDR2 SMNVEV (reference sequence). CDR3 bases: TGTGCCAGCAGTTTATCAGCAGCGGCCTACGAGCAGTACTTC. This translates into CASSLSAAAYEQYF.

A single count supports this clonotype. The rearrangement links TRBV6-2 or TRBV6-3 to TRBJ2-2; D might be TRBD2 (6 bases). The CDR3 extends over 15 amino acids. V was shortened by 4 bases and J by 5 bases, with 14 bases between the two germline ends. The germline CDR1 and CDR2 sequences are MNHEY and SVGEGT. The CDR3 DNA sequence: TGTGCCAGCAGTTCGCCGACTAGTTGGACCGGGGAGCTGTTTTTT. Its protein is CASSSPTSWTGELFF.

This clonotype is deemed medium-sized. The rearrangement joins TRBV4-2 to TRBJ2-7; D assignment may be TRBD1 or TRBD2 (5 bases each). Germline CDR1 LGHNA, CDR2 YNFKEQ. Trimming removed 3 bases from V and 2 bases from J, with 14 bases in between. This CDR3 comprises 15 residues. CDR3 region: CASSHAPRDPYEQYF. CDR3 coding DNA: TGTGCCAGCAGCCACGCGCCCCGGGACCCCTACGAGCAGTACTTC.